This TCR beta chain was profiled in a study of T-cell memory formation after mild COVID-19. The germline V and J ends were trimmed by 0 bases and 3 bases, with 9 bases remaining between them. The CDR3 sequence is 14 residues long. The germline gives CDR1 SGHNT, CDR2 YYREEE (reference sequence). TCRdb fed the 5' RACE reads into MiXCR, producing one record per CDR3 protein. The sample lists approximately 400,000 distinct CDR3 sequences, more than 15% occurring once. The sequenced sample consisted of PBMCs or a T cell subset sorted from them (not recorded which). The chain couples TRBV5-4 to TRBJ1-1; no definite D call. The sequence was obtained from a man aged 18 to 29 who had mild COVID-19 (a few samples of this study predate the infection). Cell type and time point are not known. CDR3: CASSLETADTEAFF. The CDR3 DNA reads TGTGCCAGCAGCTTGGAAACAGCAGACACTGAAGCTTTCTTT.